These T cell receptor beta chains were read from a single sample in a study of cytomegalovirus exposure and HLA in healthy donors. Only in-frame clones appear in the TCRdb table, and some are missing; sequencing was by immunoSEQ multiplex PCR. The data show around 150,000 clones, about 75% seen once. Sequencing was done on a sample of PBMCs. All receptors derive from a male donor in good health and CMV-seronegative. Both conserved end residues are part of each CDR3. Fields, in order: J gene, D gene, clone size, V gene, CDR3 protein, CDR3 DNA. A D gene is named only where the DNA matches it firmly. Clone sizes are given selectively: once, few, many, or a class where the clone is expanded.

>TRBJ1-3|-|-|TRBV29-1
CSVATYSGNTIYF
TGCAGCGTGGCGACATACTCTGGAAACACCATATATTTT
>TRBJ1-5|-|-|TRBV29-1
CSVAKGDGNQPQHF
TGCAGCGTTGCGAAAGGGGATGGCAATCAGCCCCAGCATTTT
>TRBJ1-5|-|-|TRBV29-1
CSVVPRGQYSNQPQHF
TGCAGCGTTGTCCCCAGGGGCCAGTATAGCAATCAGCCCCAGCATTTT
>TRBJ2-7|TRBD2|-|TRBV6-5
CASSSRLAGSFGEQYF
TGTGCCAGCAGTTCCCGACTAGCGGGATCCTTCGGCGAGCAGTACTTC
>TRBJ2-2|-|few|TRBV2
CASSGSGTTNTGELFF
TGTGCCAGCAGTGGGAGCGGAACGACGAACACCGGGGAGCTGTTTTTT
>TRBJ2-7|-|-|TRBV4-3
CASSQAVGDSYEQYF
TGCGCCAGCAGCCAAGCTGTCGGGGATTCCTACGAGCAGTACTTC
>TRBJ1-1|TRBD1|few|TRBV15
CATSRQGQGASEAFF
TGTGCCACCAGCAGACAGGGACAGGGGGCCAGTGAAGCTTTCTTT
>TRBJ1-2|-|-|TRBV29-1
CSVEPQAILGYTF
TGCAGCGTTGAACCCCAGGCGATTTTGGGCTACACCTTC
>TRBJ1-5|-|-|TRBV6-6
CASMEGNQPQHF
TGTGCCAGCATGGAGGGCAATCAGCCCCAGCATTTT
>TRBJ1-1|TRBD1|-|TRBV5-6
CASSQGVWGTEAFF
TGTGCCAGCAGCCAGGGGGTCTGGGGCACTGAAGCTTTCTTT
>TRBJ1-1|TRBD1|-|TRBV7-9
CASSTRTGLNTEAFF
TGTGCCAGCAGCACCCGGACAGGGTTAAACACTGAAGCTTTCTTT
>TRBJ1-1|TRBD1|-|TRBV6-4
CASSRGTGNTEAFF
TGTGCCAGCAGCCGCGGGACAGGCAACACTGAAGCTTTCTTT
>TRBJ1-1|-|-|TRBV21-1
CASPADQAFF
TGTGCCAGCCCTGCGGATCAAGCTTTCTTT
>TRBJ1-2|-|-|TRBV27
CASSLTQTGNLDGYTF
TGTGCCAGCAGTCTAACCCAAACAGGGAATCTCGATGGCTACACCTTC
>TRBJ2-7|TRBD1|-|TRBV27
CASSIDRGQVYEQYF
TGTGCCAGCAGTATCGACAGGGGGCAAGTCTACGAGCAGTACTTC
>TRBJ2-2|TRBD1|-|TRBV6-1
CASSDWGQGEELFF
TGTGCCAGCAGTGACTGGGGACAGGGTGAGGAGCTGTTTTTT
>TRBJ2-3|TRBD2|-|TRBV27
CASSLRFRAGATDTQYF
TGTGCCAGCAGTTTAAGGTTTCGTGCGGGAGCGACAGATACGCAGTATTTT